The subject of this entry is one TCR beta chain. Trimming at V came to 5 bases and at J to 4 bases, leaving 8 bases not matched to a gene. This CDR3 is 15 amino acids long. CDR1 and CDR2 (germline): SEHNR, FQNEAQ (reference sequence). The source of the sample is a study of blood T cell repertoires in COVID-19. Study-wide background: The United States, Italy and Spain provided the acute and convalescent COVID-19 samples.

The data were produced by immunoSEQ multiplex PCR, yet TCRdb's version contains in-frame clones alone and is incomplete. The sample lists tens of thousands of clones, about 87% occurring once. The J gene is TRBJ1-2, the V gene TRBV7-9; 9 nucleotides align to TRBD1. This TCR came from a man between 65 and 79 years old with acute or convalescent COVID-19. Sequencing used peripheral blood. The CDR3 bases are TGTGCCAGCAGCCCCGGACAGGGGACGATCTATGGCTACACCTTC. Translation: CASSPGQGTIYGYTF.